In its sample, the clone carrying this TCR beta chain was seen many times. Its specificity is unknown. The CDR3 totals 16 residues. Per germline, CDR1 MGHRA and CDR2 YSYEKL. V was clipped by 4 bases and J by 4 bases; unmatched bases: 8. The entry originates in a study of human T cells and chemical hapten exposure. Study outcomes and limitations: Donors were affected by alopecia, so their immune reaction might vary from that of healthy individuals. TCRs exceeding a frequency of 1 in 1000 stayed unchanged under DPC sensitization. Large CDR3 similarity clusters arose significantly more often from expanded TCRs than from controls.

MiXCR, run by TCRdb on the RACE reads, gives a single entry per CDR3 protein. The sample records some 79,000 distinct CDR3 sequences, 10% to 14% being singletons. Sample time point: patch test 3, about 24 weeks after DPC sensitization. The treatment was: therapeutic diphenylcyclopropenone sensitization with weekly scalp DPC. V and J are TRBV4-1 and TRBJ1-2; 11 positions agree with TRBD1. Sequences were derived from whole blood, sampled in connection with sensitization to the hapten diphenylcyclopropenone (DPC). This receptor was taken from a woman in her forties or fifties with alopecia areata. Some clones in this sample may be carry-over from other donors' samples. The CDR3 here is CASSPAGQGAFYGYTF. CDR3 coding DNA: TGCGCCAGCAGCCCGGCCGGACAGGGGGCATTCTATGGCTACACCTTC.